This T cell receptor (beta chain) came from a study of metastatic and nonmetastatic thyroid tumors. The length of the CDR3 is 15 residues. The V gene's germline CDR1 is MNHNS and CDR2 SASEGT. This clone was seen only a few times. One end of the junction does not line up with germline, which may come from a read error. Not a single patient had been given any form of treatment at any point before undergoing thyroid surgery. TCRdb re-called the PCR reads with MiXCR. The data hold about 93,000 clones, with roughly 12% observed a single time. Sequencing input: blood. The receptor was derived from a female donor with papillary thyroid cancer or a benign thyroid nodule (not recorded which). Some clones in this sample may be carry-over from other donors' samples. This chain connects TRBV6-1 to TRBJ1-6; 10 bases agree with TRBD1. In nucleotides, the CDR3 is TGTGCAAGCAGTGGGACAGGGGAGGGTTATTCACCCATCCACTTT. Amino acids: CASSGTGEGYSPIHF.